These 3 T cell receptor beta chains were all obtained from the same sample, sequenced in a study of blood T cell repertoires in COVID-19. Some clones are missing from TCRdb's copy, which holds only in-frame ones; the method was immunoSEQ multiplex PCR. This table has a few hundred thousand clones, 85% to 90% appearing once. The sample taken for sequencing was peripheral blood. The receptors originated from a woman aged 35 to 49 with COVID-19, enrolled during active disease.

The genes are TRBV25-1 and TRBJ2-1; D is ambiguous. Trimming cost V 7 bases and J 0 bases, with 19 bases left between them. The CDR3 has 17 residues. Germline V CDR1 and CDR2: MGHDK, SYGVNS. The CDR3 DNA reads TGTGCCAGCAAGATCCTTTGGGCTACTCTCTCCTACAATGAGCAGTTCTTC. Protein: CASKILWATLSYNEQFF.

This chain connects TRBV19 to TRBJ1-1, with 8 bases identical to TRBD1. CDR3 length: 12 amino acids. Germline assignment: CDR1 LNHDA and CDR2 SQIVND (reference sequence). V trimming: 2 bases; J trimming: 12 bases; junction bases outside the gene matches: 5. The CDR3 protein is CASSISDRAPFF. The CDR3 coding sequence is TGTGCCAGTAGTATATCGGACAGGGCGCCTTTCTTT.

The chain carries TRBV28 and TRBJ2-5; no clear D gene. The CDR3 is made up of 11 amino acids. Trimming removed 6 bases at V and 7 bases at J, with 9 bases between. Germline V gives CDR1 MDHEN, CDR2 SYDVKM. The chain's CDR3 is CASSSFWTQYF. CDR3 DNA: TGTGCCAGCAGCTCGTTTTGGACCCAGTACTTC.